A selection of T cell receptor beta chains follows, all from one sample in a study of blood T cell repertoires in COVID-19. Sequencing used immunoSEQ multiplex PCR; TCRdb keeps in-frame clones, though not all of them. This table has some 150,000 clones, 81% appearing once. The sequencing input was peripheral blood. All receptors derive from a human donor with acute or convalescent COVID-19. The donor label of this sample is uncertain. Each CDR3 is given with its conserved first and last residue. Each record gives: clone size, V gene, J gene, D gene, CDR3 DNA, CDR3 protein. D genes are given only for firm matches. Clone size is given for some rows only: seen once, a few or many times, or a class if the clone is expanded.

>.|TRBV28|TRBJ1-1|.
TGTGCCAGCGGCTCCCGCGGGGGGTCTGAAGCTTTCTTT
CASGSRGGSEAFF
>.|TRBV19|TRBJ1-4|TRBD1
TGTGCCAGTAGTATCCGACAGGGAACTAATGAAAAACTGTTTTTT
CASSIRQGTNEKLFF
>.|TRBV19|TRBJ1-5|.
TGTGCCAGTAGTCGTCGCAGCGGCCATTTAAATCAGCCCCAGCATTTT
CASSRRSGHLNQPQHF
>.|TRBV7-6|TRBJ2-3|TRBD2
TGTGCCAGCAGCTTAGGGGGAAAACTAGCGGGGGACCGGCAGACAGATACGCAGTATTTT
CASSLGGKLAGDRQTDTQYF
>few|TRBV7-2|TRBJ1-2|.
TGTGCCAGCTCCCGAGGGCTAGCTAACTATGGCTACACCTTC
CASSRGLANYGYTF
>.|TRBV7-8|TRBJ1-6|TRBD1
TGTGCCAGCAGCTTACGGGACAGCTGGGATTCACCCCTCCACTTT
CASSLRDSWDSPLHF
>few|TRBV2|TRBJ1-5|TRBD1
TGTGCCAGCGAGGGACAGGGGATTAGCAATCAGCCCCAGCATTTT
CASEGQGISNQPQHF
>.|TRBV7-9|TRBJ1-1|TRBD1
TGTGCCAGCAGCGCGGACAGGGATACTGAAGCTTTCTTT
CASSADRDTEAFF
>.|TRBV24-1|TRBJ1-1|TRBD1
TGTGCCACCAGTGATGAAGGGACAGGACAAGCTTTCTTT
CATSDEGTGQAFF
>.|TRBV6-5|TRBJ1-2|.
TGTGCCAGCACCGTGGGGGGTCGGTCTGGCTACACCTTC
CASTVGGRSGYTF
>.|TRBV4-1|TRBJ2-7|.
TGCGCCAGCAGCCACTGGGAGGGGGGAGCTTCCTACGAGCAGTACTTC
CASSHWEGGASYEQYF
>.|TRBV18|TRBJ2-1|.
TGTGCCAGCTCATCCGACTACGACACTTACAATGAGCAGTTCTTC
CASSSDYDTYNEQFF
>.|TRBV12-3/TRBV12-4|TRBJ1-5|.
TGTGCCAGCAGTTCACAGGGTGATCAGCCCCAGCATTTT
CASSSQGDQPQHF
>.|TRBV2|TRBJ1-5|TRBD1
TGTGCCAGCAGTAGGGGACAGGGCCCCAATCAGCCCCAGCATTTT
CASSRGQGPNQPQHF
>.|TRBV5-1|TRBJ1-1|.
TGCGCCAGCAGCCCCCCAGGTGAGATGAACACTGAAGCTTTCTTT
CASSPPGEMNTEAFF
>few|TRBV24-1|TRBJ1-5|.
TGTGCCACCAGTGACTACAGGGAAGATCAGCCCCAGCATTTT
CATSDYREDQPQHF
>.|TRBV6-1|TRBJ2-3|TRBD2
TGTGCCAGCAGTGACGGGACTAGCGGGCTGGCAGATACGCAGTATTTT
CASSDGTSGLADTQYF
>.|TRBV2|TRBJ1-6|.
TGTGCCAGCAGTGTGGGCTCAGCGGCTTCACCCCTCCACTTT
CASSVGSAASPLHF
>once|TRBV2|TRBJ2-3|TRBD2
TGTGCCAGCAGTATCTTCGTCGGACTAGCGGGCAGCACAGATACGCAGTATTTT
CASSIFVGLAGSTDTQYF
>.|TRBV24-1|TRBJ2-1|.
TGTGCCACCAGCGCCGGGACACCTCAACCAAACAATGAGCAGTTCTTC
CATSAGTPQPNNEQFF
>.|TRBV5-4|TRBJ2-1|TRBD2
TGTGCCAGCAGCGACAGAACTATAGCGGGGGGCCGATACAATGAGCAGTTCTTC
CASSDRTIAGGRYNEQFF
>once|TRBV5-1|TRBJ1-5|.
TGCGCCAGCAGCTTGAGTGGGGGGAATCAGCCCCAGCATTTT
CASSLSGGNQPQHF
>.|TRBV19|TRBJ1-2|TRBD1
TGTGCCAGTAGTCCTCCGGGACAGCCTTTCTATGGCTACACCTTC
CASSPPGQPFYGYTF
>few|TRBV19|TRBJ2-1|TRBD1
TGTGCCAGTAGTACAAGACAGGGGGCAAAGCAGTTCTTC
CASSTRQGAKQFF
>.|TRBV7-8|TRBJ1-4|TRBD1
TGTGCCAGCAGCGCGCGGACAGGGTATAAACTGTTTTTT
CASSARTGYKLFF
>.|TRBV5-6|TRBJ1-2|TRBD1
TGTGCCAGCAACCCTCCGGGACAGGGGGGTTATGGCTACACCTTC
CASNPPGQGGYGYTF
>once|TRBV19|TRBJ1-5|TRBD1
TGTGCCAGTAGCCCGTACAGGGGCAGCAATCAGCCCCAGCATTTT
CASSPYRGSNQPQHF
>.|TRBV7-8|TRBJ2-6|.
TGTGCCAGCAGCCAGGAGGGGCCCGGGGCCAACGTCCTGACTTTC
CASSQEGPGANVLTF
>.|TRBV6-1|TRBJ1-2|.
TGTGCCAGCAGTGAACAGCAGGGTTTCGTTGGCTACACCTTC
CASSEQQGFVGYTF
>.|TRBV27|TRBJ2-7|TRBD1
TGTGCCAGCAGTTCAAACAGGGGATTCGAGCAGTACTTC
CASSSNRGFEQYF
>.|TRBV6-5|TRBJ1-2|TRBD1
TGTGCCAGCAGTACTCGGGACAGGGGCTATGGCTACACCTTC
CASSTRDRGYGYTF
>.|TRBV11-2|TRBJ2-7|.
TGTGCCAGCAGCTTAGATGGATCGCCGGGGGAGCAGTACTTC
CASSLDGSPGEQYF
>few|TRBV9|TRBJ1-2|.
TGTGCCAGCAGCGTAGCCGGGGTTAACTATGGCTACACCTTC
CASSVAGVNYGYTF
>.|TRBV3-1/TRBV3-2|TRBJ2-7|TRBD1
TGTGCCAGCAGCCAAGATTACAGGGGTGGGGTCTACGAGCAGTACTTC
CASSQDYRGGVYEQYF
>.|TRBV2|TRBJ2-5|.
TGTGCCAGCAGTGAACGGGCGGGGGCGGCAGAGACCCAGTACTTC
CASSERAGAAETQYF
>.|TRBV5-1|TRBJ2-5|.
TGCGCCAGCAGCCCCGGACAGGAGGGAGAGACCCAGTACTTC
CASSPGQEGETQYF
>.|TRBV5-1|TRBJ2-3|TRBD1
TGCGCCAGCAGCCCTCCGACAGGGAACGCAGATACGCAGTATTTT
CASSPPTGNADTQYF
>few|TRBV6-5|TRBJ2-1|TRBD2
TGTGCCAGCAGTTACTCGAGAATAGCGGGGGGTGATGAGCAGTTCTTC
CASSYSRIAGGDEQFF
>.|TRBV6-5|TRBJ1-6|.
TGTGCCAGCTTATCGGGACGGGACACTCACTTT
CASLSGRDTHF